The source of this TCR beta chain is a study of vaccination and CD4 T cells after COVID-19. Cultured CD4+ T cell DNA underwent sequencing with the Oncomine TCR Beta short-read assay. Via MiXCR, TCRdb re-called the PCR reads, giving one row per CDR3 protein. The table shows thousands of distinct CDR3 sequences, with roughly 60% occurring only once. Treatment in this sample: roughly nine-day PBMC culture with coronavirus spike peptide pools or control peptides (ViraFEST assay). About this clonotype itself: The target antigen is unknown.

The ends were cut back, 4 bases at V and 8 bases at J, with 14 bases in the middle. The CDR3 sequence is 12 residues long. Germline loops: CDR1 SQVTM, CDR2 ANQGSEA. The source is a human donor who had recovered from COVID-19. The rearrangement joins TRBV29-1 to TRBJ1-2, with D unresolved. The specimen sequenced was CD4+ T cells from blood, cultured in vitro. CDR3 DNA: TGCAGCGTTGTGTGGGGAGCGGGCGGCTACACCTTC. It translates to CSVVWGAGGYTF.